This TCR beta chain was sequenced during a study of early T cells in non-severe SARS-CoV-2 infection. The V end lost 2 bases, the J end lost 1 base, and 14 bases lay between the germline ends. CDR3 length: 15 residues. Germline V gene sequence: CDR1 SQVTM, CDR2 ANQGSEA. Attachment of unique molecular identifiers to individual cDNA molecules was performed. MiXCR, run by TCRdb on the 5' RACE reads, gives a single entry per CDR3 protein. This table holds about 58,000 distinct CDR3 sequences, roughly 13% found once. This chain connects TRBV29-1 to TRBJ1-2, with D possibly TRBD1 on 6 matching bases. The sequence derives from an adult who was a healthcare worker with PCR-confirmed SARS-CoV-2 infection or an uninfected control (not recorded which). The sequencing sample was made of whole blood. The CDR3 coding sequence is TGCAGCGTTGAAAGGGGGGACGGTATTAACTATGGCTACACCTTC. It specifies CSVERGDGINYGYTF.